This T cell receptor (beta chain) was profiled in a study of T cell clones after liver transplantation. Study-wide background: Pre-transplant mixed lymphocyte reactions yielded third-party-reactive TCRbeta sequences as comparators for graft-donor-reactive sequences. Three of the eight recipients were HCV-positive; the rest had non-autoimmune, non-viral transplant indications.

TCRdb's copy holds only in-frame clones and misses some; the assay was immunoSEQ multiplex PCR. The sample comprises around 110,000 clones, less than 95% of which are singletons, and around 0.86% rests with the top ten. Study findings and constraints: The donor-reactive repertoire was only partly measurable in two subjects, lacking donor cells. Post-transplant, graft-donor-reactive CD4 TCRbeta sequences in blood dropped significantly in 5 of 8 subjects.

Turning to this clone: Antigen unknown.

The CDR3 runs to 15 residues. Looked up from germline, CDR1 is LNHDA and CDR2 is SQIVND (reference sequence). V shed 5 bases and J shed 1 base, with 15 bases lying between them. The receptor was derived from a human patient who received a liver transplant. The T cells may partly be graft donor cells. The source material was CD4+ T cells from blood, sampled 12 months after liver transplant. The chain carries TRBV19 and TRBJ2-7; D is perhaps TRBD2 (6 bases). CDR3 residues: CASSAPGTQSYEQYF. The CDR3 region has the DNA TGTGCCAGTAGTGCCCCCGGGACTCAATCCTACGAGCAGTACTTC.